The T cell receptor beta chain described here comes from a study of blood T cell repertoires in COVID-19. A single count supports this clone. Repertoires were generated with immunoSEQ multiplex PCR, while TCRdb's copy carries only in-frame clones and drops some. The profile covers roughly 250,000 clones, with about 88% appearing a single time and 1.5% to 2% taken by the ten largest. The germline V gene encodes CDR1 SGHRS and CDR2 YFSETQ. V was trimmed by 2 bases and J by 8 bases, leaving 11 bases between them. The CDR3 is made up of 13 amino acids. V gene TRBV5-1 combines with J gene TRBJ1-3, with unresolved D. The clonotype comes from a woman aged 45-59 years who had recovered from COVID-19. The sample was PBMCs or T cells enriched from blood (not recorded which). The CDR3 DNA is TGCGCCAGCAGCTTCGAAGGCGGGGACACCATATATTTT. As protein: CASSFEGGDTIYF.